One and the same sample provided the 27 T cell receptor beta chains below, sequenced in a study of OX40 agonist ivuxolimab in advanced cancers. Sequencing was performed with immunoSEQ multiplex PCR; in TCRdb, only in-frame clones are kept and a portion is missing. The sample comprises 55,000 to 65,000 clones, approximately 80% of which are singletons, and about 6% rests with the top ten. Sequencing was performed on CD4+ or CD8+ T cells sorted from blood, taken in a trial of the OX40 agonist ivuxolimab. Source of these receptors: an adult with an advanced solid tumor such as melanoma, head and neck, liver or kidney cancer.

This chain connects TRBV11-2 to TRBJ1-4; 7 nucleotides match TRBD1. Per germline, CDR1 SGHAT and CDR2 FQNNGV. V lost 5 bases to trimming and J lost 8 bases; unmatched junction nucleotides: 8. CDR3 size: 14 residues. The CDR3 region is CASSTGQVREKLFF. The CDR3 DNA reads TGTGCCAGCAGCACTGGACAGGTTCGCGAAAAACTGTTTTTT.

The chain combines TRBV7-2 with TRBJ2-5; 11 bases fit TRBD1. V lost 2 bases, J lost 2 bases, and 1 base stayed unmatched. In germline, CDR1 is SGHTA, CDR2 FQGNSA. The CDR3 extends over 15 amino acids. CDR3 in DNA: TGTGCCAGCAGCTTATGGGACAGGGGGCAAGAGACCCAGTACTTC. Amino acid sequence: CASSLWDRGQETQYF.

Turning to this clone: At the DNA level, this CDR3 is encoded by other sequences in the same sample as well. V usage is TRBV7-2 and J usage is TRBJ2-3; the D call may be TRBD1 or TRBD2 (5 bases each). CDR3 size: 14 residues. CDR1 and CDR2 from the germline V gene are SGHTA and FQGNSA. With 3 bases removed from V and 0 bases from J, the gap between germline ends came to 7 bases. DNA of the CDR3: TGTGCCAGCAGCTTTAGGGACAGCACAGATACGCAGTATTTT. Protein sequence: CASSFRDSTDTQYF.

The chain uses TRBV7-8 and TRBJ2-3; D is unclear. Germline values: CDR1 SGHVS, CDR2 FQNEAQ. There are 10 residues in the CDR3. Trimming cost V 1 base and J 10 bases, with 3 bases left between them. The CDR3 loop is CASSLVAQYF. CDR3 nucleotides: TGTGCCAGCAGCTTAGTGGCGCAGTATTTT.

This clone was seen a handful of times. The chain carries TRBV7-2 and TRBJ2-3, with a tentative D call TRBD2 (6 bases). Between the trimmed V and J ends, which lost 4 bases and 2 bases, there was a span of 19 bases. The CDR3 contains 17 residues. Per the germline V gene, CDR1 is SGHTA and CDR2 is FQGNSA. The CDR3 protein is CASSSPPGTLPTDTQYF. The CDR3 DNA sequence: TGTGCCAGCAGCTCTCCCCCCGGGACTCTCCCCACAGATACGCAGTATTTT.

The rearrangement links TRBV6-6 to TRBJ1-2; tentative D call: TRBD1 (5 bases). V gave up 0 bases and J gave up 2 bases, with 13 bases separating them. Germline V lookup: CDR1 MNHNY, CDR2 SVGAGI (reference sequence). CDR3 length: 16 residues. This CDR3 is CASSYSTGTENYGYTF. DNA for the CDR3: TGTGCCAGCAGTTACTCGACGGGGACGGAAAACTATGGCTACACCTTC.

This CDR3 reads CASSLQRTVLEQYF. The CDR3 DNA follows: TGTGCCAGCAGTCTCCAGCGGACAGTTCTCGAGCAGTACTTC. The V gene is TRBV11-2, the J gene TRBJ2-7, with TRBD1 as a possible D gene (6 bases). The CDR3 runs to 14 residues. V was pared by 6 bases and J by 6 bases, with 18 bases between. Per germline, CDR1 SGHAT and CDR2 FQNNGV. The variable domain in full, with the rest retrieved from reference TRBV11-2 and TRBJ2-7, is EAGVAQSPRYKIIEKRQSVAFWCNPISGHATLYWYQQILGQGPKLLIQFQNNGVVDDSQLPKDRFSAERLKGVDSTLKIQPAKLEDSAVYLCASSLQRTVLEQYFGPGTRLTVT.

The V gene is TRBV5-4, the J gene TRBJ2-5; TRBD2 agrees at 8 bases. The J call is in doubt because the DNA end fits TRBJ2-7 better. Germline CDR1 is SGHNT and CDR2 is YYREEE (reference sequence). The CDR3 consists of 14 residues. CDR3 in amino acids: CASSLAGGGNEQYF. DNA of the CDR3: TGTGCCAGCAGCTTGGCCGGGGGGGGCAACGAGCAGTACTTC.

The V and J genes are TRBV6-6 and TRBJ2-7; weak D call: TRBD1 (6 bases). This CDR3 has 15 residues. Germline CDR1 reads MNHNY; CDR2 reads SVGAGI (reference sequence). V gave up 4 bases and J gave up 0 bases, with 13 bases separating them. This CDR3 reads CASSFDRHSSYEQYF. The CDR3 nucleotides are TGTGCCAGCAGTTTCGACAGGCACAGCTCCTACGAGCAGTACTTC.

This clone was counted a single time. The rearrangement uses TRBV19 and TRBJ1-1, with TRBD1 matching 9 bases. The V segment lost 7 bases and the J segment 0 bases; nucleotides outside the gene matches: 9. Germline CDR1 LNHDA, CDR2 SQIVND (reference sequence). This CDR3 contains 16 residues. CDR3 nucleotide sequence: TGTGCCAGTATCCCGGGACAGGGTATCCTGAACACTGAAGCTTTCTTT. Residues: CASIPGQGILNTEAFF.

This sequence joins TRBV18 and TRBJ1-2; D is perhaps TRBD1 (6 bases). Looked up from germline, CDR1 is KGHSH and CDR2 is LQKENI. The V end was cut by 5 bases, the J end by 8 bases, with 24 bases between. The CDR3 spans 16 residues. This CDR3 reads CASSSRGQPLREGYTF. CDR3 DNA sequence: TGTGCCAGCTCATCACGCGGACAGCCCTTGCGGGAAGGCTACACCTTC.

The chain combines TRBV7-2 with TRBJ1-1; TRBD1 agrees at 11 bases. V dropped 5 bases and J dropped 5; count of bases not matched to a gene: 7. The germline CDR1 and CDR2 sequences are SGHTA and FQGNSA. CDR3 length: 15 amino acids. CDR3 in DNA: TGTGCCAGCAGCGCCGGACAGGGGGCTAGGACTGAAGCTTTCTTT. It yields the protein CASSAGQGARTEAFF.

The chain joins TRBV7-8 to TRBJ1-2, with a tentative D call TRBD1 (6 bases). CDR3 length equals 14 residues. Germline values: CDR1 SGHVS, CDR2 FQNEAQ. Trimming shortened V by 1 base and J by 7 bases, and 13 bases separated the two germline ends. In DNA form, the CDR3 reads TGTGCCAGCAGCTTAGTTAGGGGGGCGGGTGGCTACACCTTC. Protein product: CASSLVRGAGGYTF.

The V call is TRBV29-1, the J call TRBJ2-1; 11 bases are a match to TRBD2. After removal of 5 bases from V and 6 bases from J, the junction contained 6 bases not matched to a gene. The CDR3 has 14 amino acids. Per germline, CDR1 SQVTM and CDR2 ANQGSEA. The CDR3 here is CSVILAGGTNEQFF. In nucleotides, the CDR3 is TGCAGCGTTATTCTAGCGGGAGGAACCAATGAGCAGTTCTTC.

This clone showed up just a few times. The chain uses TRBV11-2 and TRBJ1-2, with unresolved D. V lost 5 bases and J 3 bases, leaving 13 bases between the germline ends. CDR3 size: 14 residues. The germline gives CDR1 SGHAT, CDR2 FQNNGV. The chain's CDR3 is CASSPVDPYYGYTF. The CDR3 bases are TGTGCCAGCAGCCCTGTGGACCCATACTATGGCTACACCTTC.

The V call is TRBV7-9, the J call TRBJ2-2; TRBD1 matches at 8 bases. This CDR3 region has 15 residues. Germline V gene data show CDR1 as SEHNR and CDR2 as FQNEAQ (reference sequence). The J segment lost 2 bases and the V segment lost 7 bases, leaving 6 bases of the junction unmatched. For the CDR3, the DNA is TGTGCCAGCAACTCAGGACAGGGAAACACCGGGGAGCTGTTTTTT. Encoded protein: CASNSGQGNTGELFF.

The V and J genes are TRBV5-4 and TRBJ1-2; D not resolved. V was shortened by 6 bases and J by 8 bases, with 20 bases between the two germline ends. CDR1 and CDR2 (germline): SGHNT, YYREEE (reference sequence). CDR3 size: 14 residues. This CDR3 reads CASTPGGEIRGYTF. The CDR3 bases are TGTGCCAGCACCCCCGGCGGGGAGATTAGGGGCTACACCTTC.

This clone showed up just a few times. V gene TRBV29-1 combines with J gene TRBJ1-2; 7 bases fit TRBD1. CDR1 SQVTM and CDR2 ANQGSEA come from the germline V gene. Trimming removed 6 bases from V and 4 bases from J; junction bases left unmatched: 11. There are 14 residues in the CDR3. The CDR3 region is CSVAHSTGRYGYTF. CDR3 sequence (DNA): TGCAGCGTGGCCCACTCGACAGGGCGCTATGGCTACACCTTC.

CDR3 sequence (DNA): TGCGCCAGCAGCCGGTCGGGACAGGACTCCTACGAGCAGTACTTC. This codes for CASSRSGQDSYEQYF. The rearrangement uses TRBV4-1 and TRBJ2-7, with 8 nucleotides matching TRBD1. The V and J ends lost 4 bases and 0 bases, in that order; junction bases with no gene match: 5. CDR3 length: 15 amino acids. Germline V gives CDR1 MGHRA, CDR2 YSYEKL.

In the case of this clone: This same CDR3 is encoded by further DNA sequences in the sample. CDR3 coding DNA: TGTGCCTGGTCCCCTGGCTCTGGAAACACCATATATTTT. Its translation is CAWSPGSGNTIYF. The chain uses TRBV30 and TRBJ1-3; D unresolved. The length of the CDR3 is 13 residues. V was shortened by 5 bases and J by 0 bases, with 8 bases between the two germline ends. Germline CDR1 GTSNPN, CDR2 SVGIG (reference sequence).

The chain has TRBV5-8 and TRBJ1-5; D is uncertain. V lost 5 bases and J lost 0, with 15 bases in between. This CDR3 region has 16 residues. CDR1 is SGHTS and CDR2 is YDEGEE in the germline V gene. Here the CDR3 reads CASSWVEKNSNQPQHF. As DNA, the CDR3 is TGTGCCAGCAGTTGGGTGGAGAAAAATAGCAATCAGCCCCAGCATTTT.

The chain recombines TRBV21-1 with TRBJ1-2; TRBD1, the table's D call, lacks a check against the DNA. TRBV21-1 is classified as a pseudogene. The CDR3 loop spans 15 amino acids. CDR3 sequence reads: CASSKAGGGNYGYTF. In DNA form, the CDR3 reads TGTGCCAGCAGCAAAGCAGGGGGCGGAAACTATGGCTACACCTTC.

The CDR3 coding sequence is TGCAGCGTCGAGGGGGCTAGCGGGAGAACCGGGGAGCTGTTTTTT. Its protein product is CSVEGASGRTGELFF. The chain is built from TRBV29-1 and TRBJ2-2, with 10 positions matching TRBD2. The CDR3 spans 15 residues. The V gene end was trimmed by 6 bases and the J gene end by 5 bases; junction bases not matched to a gene: 9. Germline V lookup: CDR1 SQVTM, CDR2 ANQGSEA.

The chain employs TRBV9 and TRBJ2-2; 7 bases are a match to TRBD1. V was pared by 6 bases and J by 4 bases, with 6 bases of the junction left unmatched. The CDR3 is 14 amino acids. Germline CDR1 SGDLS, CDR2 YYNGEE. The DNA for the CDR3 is TGTGCCAGCAACACGGGACAGCTCACCGGGGAGCTGTTTTTT. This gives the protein CASNTGQLTGELFF.

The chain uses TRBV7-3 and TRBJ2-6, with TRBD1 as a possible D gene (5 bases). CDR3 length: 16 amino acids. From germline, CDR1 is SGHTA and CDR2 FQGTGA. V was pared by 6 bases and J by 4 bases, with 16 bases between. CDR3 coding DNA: TGTGCCAGCAGTAGGGTTGGGGCGACCGGGGCCAACGTCCTGACTTTC. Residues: CASSRVGATGANVLTF.

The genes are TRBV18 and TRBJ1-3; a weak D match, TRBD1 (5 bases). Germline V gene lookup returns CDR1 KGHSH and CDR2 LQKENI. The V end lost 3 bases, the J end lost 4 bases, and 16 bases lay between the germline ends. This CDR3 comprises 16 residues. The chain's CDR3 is CASSPRDLVLGNTIYF. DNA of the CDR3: TGTGCCAGCTCACCCCGGGACCTCGTATTGGGAAACACCATATATTTT.

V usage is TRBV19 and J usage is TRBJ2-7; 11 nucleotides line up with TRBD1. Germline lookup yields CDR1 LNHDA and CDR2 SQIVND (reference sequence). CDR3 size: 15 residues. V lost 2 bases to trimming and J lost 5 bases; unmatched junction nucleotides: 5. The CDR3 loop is CASSIFRTGGNEQYF. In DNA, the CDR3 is TGTGCCAGTAGTATATTTCGGACAGGGGGCAACGAGCAGTACTTC. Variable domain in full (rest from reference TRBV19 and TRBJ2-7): DGGITQSPKYLFRKEGQNVTLSCEQNLNHDAMYWYRQDPGQGLRLIYYSQIVNDFQKGDIAEGYSVSREKKESFPLTVTSAQKNPTAFYLCASSIFRTGGNEQYFGPGTRLTVT.